Listed below are T cell receptor beta chains from one sample, sequenced in a study of cytomegalovirus exposure and HLA in healthy donors. TCRdb keeps only in-frame clones here, not all; method: immunoSEQ multiplex PCR. The sample includes 95,000 to 150,000 clones, roughly 80% of them seen just once. Sequencing was performed on PBMCs. These receptors came from a man between 25 and 39 years old in good health and CMV-seronegative. The CDR3 runs from the conserved cysteine through the conserved F or W. The D gene is left open where the match is weak. Clone size is shown for a subset of rows, as once, few, many or a class of expanded clone.

TRBJ2-5 | TRBD1 | . | TRBV28 | CASSFTGGGETQYF | TGTGCCAGCAGTTTTACAGGGGGTGGGGAGACCCAGTACTTC
TRBJ2-2 | TRBD1 | . | TRBV7-6 | CASSTRAGTALTGELFF | TGTGCCAGCAGCACGCGAGCTGGGACAGCCCTCACCGGGGAGCTGTTTTTT
TRBJ2-3 | . | . | TRBV30 | CAWSGSGADTQYF | TGTGCCTGGAGTGGTTCGGGGGCAGATACGCAGTATTTT
TRBJ2-3 | TRBD2 | . | TRBV9 | CASSVLAGGTADTQYF | TGTGCCAGCAGCGTACTAGCGGGGGGCACGGCAGATACGCAGTATTTT
TRBJ2-4 | TRBD2 | . | TRBV6-1 | CASSDPPTSGLAKNIQYF | TGTGCCAGCAGTGATCCACCGACTAGCGGTCTAGCCAAAAACATTCAGTACTTC
TRBJ1-1 | TRBD1 | . | TRBV5-6 | CASSHDRVTEAFF | TGTGCCAGCAGCCACGACAGGGTCACTGAAGCTTTCTTT
TRBJ2-2 | TRBD1 | . | TRBV29-1 | CSVRQGGANTGELFF | TGCAGCGTTAGACAGGGGGGCGCGAACACCGGGGAGCTGTTTTTT
TRBJ1-2 | . | once | TRBV5-1 | CASSPEARSYGYTF | TGCGCCAGCAGCCCGGAGGCCAGAAGCTATGGCTACACCTTC
TRBJ2-2 | . | . | TRBV21-1 | CASSRDRGTGELFF | TGTGCCAGCAGCCGAGACAGGGGAACCGGGGAGCTGTTTTTT
TRBJ2-2 | . | once | TRBV7-9 | CASTTSGPNTGELFF | TGTGCCAGCACCACCAGTGGGCCGAACACCGGGGAGCTGTTTTTT
TRBJ1-2 | . | . | TRBV30 | CAWSDFGPDGGDHGYTF | TGTGCCTGGAGTGACTTTGGCCCTGATGGGGGGGATCATGGCTACACCTTC
TRBJ2-2 | . | . | TRBV2 | CASSSTTVGPGELFF | TGTGCCAGCAGTTCTACGACAGTAGGGCCCGGGGAGCTGTTTTTT
TRBJ1-6 | TRBD1 | . | TRBV11-2 | CASTDRGQGRGSPLHF | TGTGCCAGCACCGACAGGGGACAAGGAAGAGGGTCACCCCTCCACTTT
TRBJ2-3 | TRBD2 | . | TRBV7-6 | CASSSTTSLDTQYF | TGTGCCAGCAGCTCTACGACTAGCTTAGATACGCAGTATTTT
TRBJ2-1 | TRBD2 | . | TRBV7-9 | CASSPRLAVPSSSYNEQFF | TGTGCCAGCAGCCCCCGACTAGCGGTCCCTTCGAGCTCCTACAATGAGCAGTTCTTC
TRBJ2-7 | TRBD1 | . | TRBV6-5 | CASSYKGAWEQYF | TGTGCCAGCAGTTACAAGGGGGCCTGGGAGCAGTACTTC
TRBJ1-1 | . | few | TRBV4-2 | CASSQNKNTEAFF | TGTGCCAGCAGCCAAAACAAGAACACTGAAGCTTTCTTT
TRBJ2-7 | . | . | TRBV28 | CASSLKRQRYEQYF | TGTGCCAGCAGTTTAAAGAGACAGCGTTACGAGCAGTACTTC
TRBJ1-4 | . | . | TRBV7-6 | CASSSGQLYATNEKLFF | TGTGCCAGCAGCTCCGGACAGTTATATGCAACTAATGAAAAACTGTTTTTT
TRBJ1-2 | TRBD1 | . | TRBV6-5 | CASRGQGLRYGYTF | TGTGCCAGCAGGGGACAGGGGTTAAGATATGGCTACACCTTC
TRBJ1-1 | . | . | TRBV19 | CASSTPRGERREAFF | TGTGCCAGTAGTACCCCAAGAGGAGAACGGAGGGAAGCTTTCTTT
TRBJ2-7 | TRBD1 | . | TRBV5-6 | CASSLGAGGPYEQYF | TGTGCCAGCAGCTTGGGGGCAGGGGGCCCCTACGAGCAGTACTTC
TRBJ2-7 | . | . | TRBV6-5 | CASSSLYEQYF | TGTGCCAGCAGTTCCCTCTACGAGCAGTACTTC
TRBJ1-1 | . | . | TRBV19 | CASKVGPANTEAFF | TGTGCCAGTAAAGTGGGGCCGGCGAACACTGAAGCTTTCTTT
TRBJ2-5 | TRBD2 | . | TRBV10-3 | CAITRLAGNQETQYF | TGTGCCATCACCAGACTAGCGGGGAACCAAGAGACCCAGTACTTC
TRBJ2-2 | TRBD2 | once | TRBV5-1 | CASSSPGLANQNTGELFF | TGCGCCAGCAGCTCCCCGGGACTAGCGAACCAGAACACCGGGGAGCTGTTTTTT
TRBJ1-5 | TRBD1 | . | TRBV7-2 | CASSFQGGGGNQPQHF | TGTGCCAGCAGCTTCCAGGGGGGCGGTGGCAATCAGCCCCAGCATTTT
TRBJ2-5 | . | . | TRBV15 | CATSRGEETQYF | TGTGCCACCAGCAGAGGGGAGGAGACCCAGTACTTC
TRBJ1-1 | . | . | TRBV19 | CASSMERRGFTEAFF | TGTGCCAGTAGTATGGAACGGAGGGGCTTCACTGAAGCTTTCTTT
TRBJ1-1 | TRBD1 | . | TRBV2 | CASSRDRVPEAFF | TGTGCCAGCAGTCGGGACAGGGTTCCTGAAGCTTTCTTT